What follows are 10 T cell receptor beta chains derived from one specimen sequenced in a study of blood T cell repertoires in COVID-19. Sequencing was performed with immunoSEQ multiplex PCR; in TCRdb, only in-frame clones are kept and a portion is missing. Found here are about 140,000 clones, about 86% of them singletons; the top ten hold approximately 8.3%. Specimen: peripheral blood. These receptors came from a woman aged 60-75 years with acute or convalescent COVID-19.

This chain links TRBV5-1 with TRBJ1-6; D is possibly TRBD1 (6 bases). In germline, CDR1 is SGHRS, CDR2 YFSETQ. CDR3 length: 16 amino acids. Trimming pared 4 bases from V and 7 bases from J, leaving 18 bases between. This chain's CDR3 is CASSPLGAGWNSPLHF. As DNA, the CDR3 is TGCGCCAGCAGCCCGCTGGGGGCAGGTTGGAATTCACCCCTCCACTTT.

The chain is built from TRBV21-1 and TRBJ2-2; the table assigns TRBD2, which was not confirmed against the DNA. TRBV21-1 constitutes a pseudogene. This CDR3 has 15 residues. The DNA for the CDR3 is TGTGCCAGCAGCACGGGTACAACCCTTTTCGGGGAGCTGTTTTTT. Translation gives CASSTGTTLFGELFF.

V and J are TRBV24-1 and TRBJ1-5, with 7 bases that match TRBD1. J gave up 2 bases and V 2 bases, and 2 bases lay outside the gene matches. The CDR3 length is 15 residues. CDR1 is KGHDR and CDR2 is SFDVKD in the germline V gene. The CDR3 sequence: CATSDSGTGNQPQHF. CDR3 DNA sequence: TGTGCCACCAGTGATTCCGGGACAGGCAATCAGCCCCAGCATTTT.

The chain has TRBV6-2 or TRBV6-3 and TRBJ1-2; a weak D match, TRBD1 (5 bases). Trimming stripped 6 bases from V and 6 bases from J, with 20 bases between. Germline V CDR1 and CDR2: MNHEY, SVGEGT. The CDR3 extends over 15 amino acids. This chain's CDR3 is CASSHRAPRVDGYTF. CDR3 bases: TGTGCCAGCAGCCACCGGGCCCCCAGGGTCGATGGCTACACCTTC.

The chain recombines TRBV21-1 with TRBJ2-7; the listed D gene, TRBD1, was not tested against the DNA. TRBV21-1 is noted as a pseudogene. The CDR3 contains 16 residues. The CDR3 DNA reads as TGTGCCCGATCATGGAGGTACCGGGACAGGCGTAACGAGCAGTACTTC. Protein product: CARSWRYRDRRNEQYF.

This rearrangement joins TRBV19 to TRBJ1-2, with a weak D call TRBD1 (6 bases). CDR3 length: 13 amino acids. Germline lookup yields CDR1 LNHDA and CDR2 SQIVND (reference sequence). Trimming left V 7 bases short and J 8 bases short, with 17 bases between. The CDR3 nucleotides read TGTGCCAGTACCTACTACGGACAGCCGGGCTACACCTTC. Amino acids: CASTYYGQPGYTF.

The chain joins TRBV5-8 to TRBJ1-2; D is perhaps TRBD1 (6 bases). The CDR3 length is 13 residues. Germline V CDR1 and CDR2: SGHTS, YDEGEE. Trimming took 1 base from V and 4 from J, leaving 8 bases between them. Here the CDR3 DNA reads TGTGCCAGCAGCTTGAAACAGGGCTATGGCTACACCTTC. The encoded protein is CASSLKQGYGYTF.

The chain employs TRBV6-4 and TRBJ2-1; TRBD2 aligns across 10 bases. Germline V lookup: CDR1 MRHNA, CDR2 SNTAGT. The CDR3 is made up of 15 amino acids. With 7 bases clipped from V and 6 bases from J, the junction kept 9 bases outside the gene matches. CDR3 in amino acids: CASIVGLAESNEQFF. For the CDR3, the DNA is TGTGCCAGCATCGTTGGACTAGCGGAGAGCAATGAGCAGTTCTTC.

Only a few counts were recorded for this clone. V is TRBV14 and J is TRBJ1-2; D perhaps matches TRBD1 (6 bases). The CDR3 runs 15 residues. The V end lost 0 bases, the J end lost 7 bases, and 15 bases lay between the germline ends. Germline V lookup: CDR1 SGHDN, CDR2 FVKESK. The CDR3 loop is CASSQDWGRASGYTF. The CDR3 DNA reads TGTGCCAGCAGCCAAGATTGGGGGCGGGCTAGTGGCTACACCTTC.

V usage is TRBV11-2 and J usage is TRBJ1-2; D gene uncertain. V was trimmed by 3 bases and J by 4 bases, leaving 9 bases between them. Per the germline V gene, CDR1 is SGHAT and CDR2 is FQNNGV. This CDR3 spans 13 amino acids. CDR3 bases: TGTGCCAGCAGCTTCGGGAGTGGCTATGGCTACACCTTC. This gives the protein CASSFGSGYGYTF. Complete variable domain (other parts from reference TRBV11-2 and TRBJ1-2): EAGVAQSPRYKIIEKRQSVAFWCNPISGHATLYWYQQILGQGPKLLIQFQNNGVVDDSQLPKDRFSAERLKGVDSTLKIQPAKLEDSAVYLCASSFGSGYGYTFGSGTRLTVV.